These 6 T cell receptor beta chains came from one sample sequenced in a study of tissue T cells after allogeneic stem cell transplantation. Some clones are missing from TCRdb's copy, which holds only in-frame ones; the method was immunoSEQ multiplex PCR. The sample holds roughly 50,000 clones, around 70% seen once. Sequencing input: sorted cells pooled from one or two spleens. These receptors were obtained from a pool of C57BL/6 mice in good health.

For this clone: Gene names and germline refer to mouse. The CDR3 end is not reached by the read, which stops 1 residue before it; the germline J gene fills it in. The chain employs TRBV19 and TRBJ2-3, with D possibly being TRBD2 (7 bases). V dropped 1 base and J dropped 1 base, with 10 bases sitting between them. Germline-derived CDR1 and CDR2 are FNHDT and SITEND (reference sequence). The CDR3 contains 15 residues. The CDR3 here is CASSIRGTGAETLYF. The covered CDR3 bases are TGTGCCAGCAGTATAAGGGGGACTGGTGCAGAAACGCTGTAT. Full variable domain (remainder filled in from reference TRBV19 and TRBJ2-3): GGIITQTPKFLIGQEGQKLTLKCQQNFNHDTMYWYRQDSGKGLRLIYYSITENDLQKGDLSEGYDASREKKSSFSLTVTSAQKNEMAVFLCASSIRGTGAETLYFGSGTRLTVL.

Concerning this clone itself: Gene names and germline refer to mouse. CDR3 region: CASSLLQNSDYTF. The part of the CDR3 DNA that was read is TGTGCCAGCTCTCTCCTACAGAACTCCGACTACACC. This chain joins TRBV12-2 and TRBJ1-2; D is ambiguous. With the read ending 1 residue before the CDR3 end, the germline J gene is used to fill in that end. V gave up 0 bases and J gave up 2 bases, with 6 bases separating them. Germline-derived CDR1 and CDR2 are SGHLS and HYDKME. CDR3 size: 13 residues.

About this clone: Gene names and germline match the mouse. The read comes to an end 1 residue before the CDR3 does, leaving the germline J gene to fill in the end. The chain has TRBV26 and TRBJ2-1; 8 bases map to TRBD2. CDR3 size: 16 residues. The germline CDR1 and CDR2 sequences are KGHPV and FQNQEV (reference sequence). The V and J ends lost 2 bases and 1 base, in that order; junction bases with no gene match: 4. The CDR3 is CASSLRTGRNYAEQFF. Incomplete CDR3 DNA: TGTGCCAGCAGTCTGAGGACTGGGCGAAACTATGCTGAGCAGTTC.

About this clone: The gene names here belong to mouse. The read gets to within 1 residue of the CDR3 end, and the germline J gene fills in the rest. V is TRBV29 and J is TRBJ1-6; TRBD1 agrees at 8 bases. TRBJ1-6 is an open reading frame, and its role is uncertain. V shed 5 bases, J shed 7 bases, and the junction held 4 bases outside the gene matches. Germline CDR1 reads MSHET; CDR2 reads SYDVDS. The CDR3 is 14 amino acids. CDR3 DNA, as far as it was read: TGTGCTAGCAGTCCGACAGGGGCCAATTCGCCCCTCTAC. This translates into CASSPTGANSPLY. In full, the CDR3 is CASSPTGANSPLYF.

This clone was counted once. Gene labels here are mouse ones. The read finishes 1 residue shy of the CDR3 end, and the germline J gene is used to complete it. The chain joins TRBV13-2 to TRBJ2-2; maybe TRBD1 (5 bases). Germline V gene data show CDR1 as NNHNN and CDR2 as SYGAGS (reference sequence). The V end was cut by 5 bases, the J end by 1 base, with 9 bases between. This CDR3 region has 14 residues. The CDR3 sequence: CASGKGLNTGQLYF. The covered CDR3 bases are TGTGCCAGCGGGAAGGGGTTAAACACCGGGCAGCTCTAC.

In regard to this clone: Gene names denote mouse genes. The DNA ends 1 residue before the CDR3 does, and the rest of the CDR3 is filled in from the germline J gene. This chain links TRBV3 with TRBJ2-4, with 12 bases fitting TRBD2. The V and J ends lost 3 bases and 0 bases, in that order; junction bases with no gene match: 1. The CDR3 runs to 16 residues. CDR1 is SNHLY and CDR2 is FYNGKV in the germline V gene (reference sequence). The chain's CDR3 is CASSFGTGGSQNTLYF. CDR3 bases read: TGTGCCAGCAGCTTTGGGACTGGGGGGAGTCAAAACACCTTGTAC.